What follows describes a single TCR beta chain. The target antigen is unknown. Each case's diagnosis was confirmed by two pathologists on H&E. Macro-dissection enriched premalignant or tumor cells before nucleic acid extraction. These data originate in a study of immune evolution from preneoplasia to lung adenocarcinoma. Across the study: HLA loss of heterozygosity: roughly 7.5% AIS, about 15% MIA, approximately 31% ADC, none AAH.

Study-level results: Normal lung had the highest top T cell clone frequencies.

This table comes from immunoSEQ multiplex PCR, and its TCRdb copy is limited to in-frame clones, with some not included. The sample comprises around 21,000 clones, over 70% of which are singletons, and 5.6% rests with the top ten. From germline, CDR1 is SGHRS and CDR2 YFSETQ. CDR3 length equals 14 residues. The junction had 5 bases not matched to a gene; V was cut back by 4 bases and J by 7 bases. The sequence was obtained from a person between 55 and 69 years old with lung adenocarcinoma. The sequenced sample was FFPE invasive lung adenocarcinoma tissue. The chain joins TRBV5-1 to TRBJ2-2; 9 nucleotides match TRBD2. The CDR3 loop reads CASSPWTSDGELFF. In DNA form, the CDR3 reads TGCGCCAGCAGCCCTTGGACTAGCGACGGGGAGCTGTTTTTT.